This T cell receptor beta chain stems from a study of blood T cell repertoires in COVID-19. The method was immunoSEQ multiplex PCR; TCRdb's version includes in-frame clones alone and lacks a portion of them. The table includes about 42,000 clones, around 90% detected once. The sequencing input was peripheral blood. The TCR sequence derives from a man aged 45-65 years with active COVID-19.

The CDR3 DNA reads as TGTGCCAGCAGGGACAGGGGTGTTTACAATGAGCAGTTCTTC. It translates to CASRDRGVYNEQFF. The V gene is TRBV3-1 (or the pseudogene TRBV3-2), the J gene TRBJ2-1; TRBD1 agrees at 9 bases. Germline values: CDR1 LGHDT, CDR2 YNNKEL (reference sequence). The CDR3 extends over 14 amino acids. The ends lost 6 bases at V and 4 bases at J; junction bases unmatched: 4.